The rows below give T cell receptor beta chains drawn from one sample of a study of T cell responses to AZD1222 COVID-19 vaccine. The table came from immunoSEQ multiplex PCR; TCRdb's copy has only in-frame clones and leaves some out. The sample gives 100,000 to 150,000 clones, over 70% of which show up once; roughly 5.4% is in the top ten. Specimen: peripheral blood, collected on day 0 of AZD1222 vaccination. The source of these receptors is an adult in good health. The CDR3 runs from the conserved cysteine through the conserved F or W. The D gene is left open where the match is weak. Clone size is stated in some rows and not others, as once, few, many or a class when expanded.

size | J | D | V | CDR3 | DNA
few | TRBJ1-4 | NA | TRBV3-1/TRBV3-2 | CASSQEGQGEIF | TGTGCCAGCAGCCAAGAAGGGCAGGGTGAGATTTTT
NA | TRBJ2-1 | TRBD1 | TRBV27 | CASSARQGAHNEQFF | TGTGCCAGCAGTGCGAGACAGGGGGCACACAATGAGCAGTTCTTC
NA | TRBJ2-5 | NA | TRBV5-5 | CASSPGQMRETQYF | TGTGCCAGCAGCCCCGGACAGATGAGAGAGACCCAGTACTTC
NA | TRBJ2-7 | NA | TRBV2 | CATGDWGNEQYF | TGTGCCACTGGGGACTGGGGAAACGAGCAGTACTTC
NA | TRBJ1-4 | NA | TRBV5-4 | CASSRTGGANEKLFF | TGTGCCAGCAGCAGAACGGGTGGGGCTAATGAAAAACTGTTTTTT
NA | TRBJ1-1 | NA | TRBV4-2 | CASTFSGGTGEAFF | TGTGCCAGCACCTTTTCCGGGGGCACGGGTGAAGCTTTCTTT
NA | TRBJ2-3 | TRBD2 | TRBV29-1 | CSVGAGVPSDTQYF | TGCAGCGTTGGGGCGGGAGTCCCCTCAGATACGCAGTATTTT
NA | TRBJ1-2 | NA | TRBV6-1 | CASSEREAEGYTF | TGTGCCAGCAGTGAACGGGAAGCTGAAGGCTACACCTTC
NA | TRBJ1-2 | NA | TRBV30 | CAWRKDENYGYTF | TGTGCCTGGAGGAAAGACGAAAACTATGGCTACACCTTC
NA | TRBJ2-3 | NA | TRBV18 | CASSPEVGLRGSQYF | TGTGCCAGCTCACCAGAGGTGGGCCTTAGAGGATCGCAGTATTTT
few | TRBJ2-7 | NA | TRBV29-1 | CSVGGLTYEQYF | TGCAGCGTTGGGGGGCTAACCTACGAGCAGTACTTC